The 25 T cell receptor beta chains below come from one sample, sequenced in a study of PD-L1 blockade in urothelial cancer. Time point specified: pretreatment peripheral blood. Sequencing used immunoSEQ multiplex PCR; TCRdb keeps in-frame clones, though not all of them. The repertoire holds about 85,000 clones, with over 65% as singletons. Material: PBMCs, obtained around atezolizumab (anti-PD-L1) treatment. These receptors were obtained from a man aged 55 to 70 with urothelial cancer.

The chain links TRBV14 to TRBJ2-3; 11 positions match TRBD1. The germline V gene has CDR1 SGHDN and CDR2 FVKESK. The CDR3 is 16 residues long. After removal of 4 bases from V and 7 bases from J, the junction contained 10 bases not matched to a gene. The CDR3 is CASSPARTGGTNTQYF. CDR3 bases: TGTGCCAGCAGCCCCGCGAGGACAGGGGGCACGAATACGCAGTATTTT.

V is TRBV7-9 and J is TRBJ1-5; weak D call: TRBD1 (6 bases). Germline V gene sequence: CDR1 SEHNR, CDR2 FQNEAQ (reference sequence). V was trimmed by 6 bases and J by 5 bases, leaving 11 bases between them. This CDR3 is 13 amino acids long. The CDR3 DNA is TGTGCCAGCAGTGGGGGCAGAGATCAGCCCCAGCATTTT. This codes for CASSGGRDQPQHF.

This clone has a single count. The rearrangement joins TRBV10-3 to TRBJ1-4; D is possibly TRBD1 (6 bases). The germline V gene encodes CDR1 ENHRY and CDR2 SYGVKD. Trimming cost V 4 bases and J 1 base, with 7 bases left between them. The CDR3 is 14 residues long. The DNA for the CDR3 is TGTGCCATCAGTGGGACAGAAACTAATGAAAAACTGTTTTTT. Its protein is CAISGTETNEKLFF.

V is TRBV6-1 and J is TRBJ1-6; no firm D call. The CDR3 is 11 amino acids. V lost 8 bases and J 7 bases, leaving 6 bases between the germline ends. The germline V gene has CDR1 MNHNS and CDR2 SASEGT. CDR3 DNA: TGTGCCAGCTCCGCGAATTCACCCCTCCACTTT. Amino acids: CASSANSPLHF.

This clone has only one observation. The chain recombines TRBV7-3 with TRBJ2-2; possible D gene TRBD2, 6 bases. Germline lookup yields CDR1 SGHTA and CDR2 FQGTGA. V shed 5 bases and J shed 5 bases, with 15 bases lying between them. This CDR3 spans 15 amino acids. The CDR3 bases are TGTGCCAGCAGCCAATCGGGGGTGAGGACCGGGGAGCTGTTTTTT. Translated, it gives CASSQSGVRTGELFF. Combining the CDR3 with reference TRBV7-3 and TRBJ2-2 gives the whole variable domain GAGVSQTPSNKVTEKGKYVELRCDPISGHTALYWYRQSLGQGPEFLIYFQGTGAADDSGLPNDRFFAVRPEGSVSTLKIQRTERGDSAVYLCASSQSGVRTGELFFGEGSRLTVL.

This clone was counted only a few times. The chain links TRBV14 to TRBJ2-5; 7 nucleotides match TRBD1. J lost 3 bases, V lost 3 bases, and 1 base had no gene match. Germline V CDR1 and CDR2: SGHDN, FVKESK. The CDR3 spans 13 residues. The CDR3 DNA reads as TGTGCCAGCAGCCAGGACAGGAAAGAGACCCAGTACTTC. Encoded protein: CASSQDRKETQYF.

This clone was seen just once. The V gene is TRBV10-1, the J gene TRBJ2-7; D gene unclear. The CDR3 covers 11 residues. Looked up from germline, CDR1 is WNHNN and CDR2 is SYGVQD (reference sequence). V lost 3 bases and J 2 bases, leaving 2 bases between the germline ends. The CDR3 bases are TGCGCCAGCAGTGACACCTACGAGCAGTACTTC. It is translated as CASSDTYEQYF.

The chain is built from TRBV4-3 and TRBJ2-7; the match to TRBD1 covers 10 bases. This CDR3 region has 14 residues. Germline loops: CDR1 LGHNA, CDR2 YSLEER. V lost 4 bases and J lost 4; bases outside the gene matches: 4. CDR3 sequence reads: CASSPGTGEYEQYF. CDR3 sequence (DNA): TGCGCCAGCAGCCCTGGGACAGGGGAATACGAGCAGTACTTC.

The gene calls are TRBV29-1 and TRBJ1-1, with D possibly TRBD1 on 5 matching bases. The V end lost 4 bases, the J end lost 0 bases, and 15 bases lay between the germline ends. There are 15 residues in the CDR3. The germline V gene has CDR1 SQVTM and CDR2 ANQGSEA. The CDR3 DNA sequence: TGCAGCGTTGCCCAGGGATACGAACTGAACACTGAAGCTTTCTTT. Amino acids: CSVAQGYELNTEAFF. The full variable domain, its missing parts supplied by reference TRBV29-1 and TRBJ1-1, is SAVISQKPSRDICQRGTSLTIQCQVDSQVTMMFWYRQQPGQSLTLIATANQGSEATYESGFVIDKFPISRPNLTFSTLTVSNMSPEDSSIYLCSVAQGYELNTEAFFGQGTRLTVV.

The rearrangement joins TRBV9 to TRBJ1-2; TRBD1 might be the D (5 bases). Trimming stripped 0 bases from V and 2 bases from J, with 8 bases between. Germline V CDR1 and CDR2: SGDLS, YYNGEE. The length of the CDR3 is 14 residues. The CDR3 coding sequence is TGTGCCAGCAGCGTAGCTCAGGGAAACTATGGCTACACCTTC. Its translation is CASSVAQGNYGYTF.

The J gene is TRBJ1-2, the V gene TRBV7-3, with 9 bases matching TRBD1. Germline CDR1 is SGHTA and CDR2 is FQGTGA. The CDR3 has 15 amino acids. The ends lost 5 bases at V and 8 bases at J; junction bases unmatched: 12. CDR3 coding DNA: TGTGCCAGCAGCCCTACGGGACAGGGTGGAGAGGGCTACACCTTC. Its protein product is CASSPTGQGGEGYTF. Complete variable domain (other parts from reference TRBV7-3 and TRBJ1-2): GAGVSQTPSNKVTEKGKYVELRCDPISGHTALYWYRQSLGQGPEFLIYFQGTGAADDSGLPNDRFFAVRPEGSVSTLKIQRTERGDSAVYLCASSPTGQGGEGYTFGSGTRLTVV.

The V gene is TRBV6-5, the J gene TRBJ1-6; the D is unclear. V gave up 0 bases and J gave up 8 bases, with 8 bases separating them. CDR3 length equals 14 residues. Germline V gene data show CDR1 as MNHEY and CDR2 as SVGAGI. CDR3 bases: TGTGCCAGCAGTTACTCGGCAGGTCATTCACCCCTCCACTTT. This codes for CASSYSAGHSPLHF.

V gene TRBV7-2 combines with J gene TRBJ2-7, with 14 bases fitting TRBD2. The CDR3 is made up of 16 amino acids. CDR1 is SGHTA and CDR2 is FQGNSA in the germline V gene. Trimming at V came to 7 bases and at J to 6 bases, leaving 11 bases not matched to a gene. Here the CDR3 reads CASNYQGTSGRGEQYF. The CDR3 nucleotides read TGTGCCAGCAACTACCAGGGGACTAGCGGGAGAGGCGAGCAGTACTTC. The whole variable domain, remainder taken from reference TRBV7-2 and TRBJ2-7, is GAGVSQSPSNKVTEKGKDVELRCDPISGHTALYWYRQSLGQGLEFLIYFQGNSAPDKSGLPSDRFSAERTGGSVSTLTIQRTQQEDSAVYLCASNYQGTSGRGEQYFGPGTRLTVT.

The gene calls are TRBV11-2 and TRBJ1-1, with TRBD1 identical over 7 bases. Trimming removed 5 bases from V and 8 bases from J; junction bases left unmatched: 8. Germline V gene sequence: CDR1 SGHAT, CDR2 FQNNGV. The CDR3 totals 13 residues. This CDR3 is CASSPRQGAEAFF. CDR3 DNA: TGTGCCAGCAGCCCCCGACAGGGTGCAGAAGCTTTCTTT.

The chain couples TRBV9 to TRBJ1-6; a possible D gene is TRBD1 (5 bases). This CDR3 is built from 16 residues. V was clipped by 0 bases and J by 9 bases, with 16 bases between them. Germline CDR1 is SGDLS and CDR2 is YYNGEE. CDR3 sequence reads: CASSVDAPKRGSPLHF. The CDR3 DNA reads as TGTGCCAGCAGCGTAGATGCTCCTAAAAGGGGTTCACCCCTCCACTTT.

V and J are TRBV7-3 and TRBJ2-6; D remains unclear. CDR3 size: 16 residues. Trimming removed 2 bases at V and 0 bases at J, with 8 bases between. Germline assignment: CDR1 SGHTA and CDR2 FQGTGA. The CDR3, as DNA: TGTGCCAGCAGCTTATTCGTCAGCTCTGGGGCCAACGTCCTGACTTTC. Encoded protein: CASSLFVSSGANVLTF.

The CDR3 sequence is CASRGASGNTIYF. In DNA form, the CDR3 reads TGTGCCAGTCGGGGGGCCTCTGGAAACACCATATATTTT. This rearrangement joins TRBV6-1 to TRBJ1-3; D perhaps matches TRBD1 (6 bases). Germline V gene data show CDR1 as MNHNS and CDR2 as SASEGT. The length of the CDR3 is 13 residues. V was clipped by 9 bases and J by 0 bases, with 9 bases between them.

This rearrangement joins TRBV5-1 to TRBJ2-5; D possibly corresponds to TRBD2 (6 bases). The CDR3 extends over 13 amino acids. The germline gives CDR1 SGHRS, CDR2 YFSETQ. V lost 4 bases, J lost 5 bases, and 12 bases lay in between. CDR3 residues: CASSPEGGETQYF. The CDR3 coding sequence is TGCGCCAGCAGCCCAGAAGGAGGGGAGACCCAGTACTTC.

This chain uses TRBV2 with TRBJ1-1; 8 positions match TRBD1. Germline V gene lookup returns CDR1 SNHLY and CDR2 FYNNEI. CDR3 length: 15 amino acids. Trimming at V came to 4 bases and at J to 3 bases, leaving 7 bases not matched to a gene. The CDR3: CASSGRTGTDTEAFF. The CDR3 DNA reads as TGTGCCAGCAGTGGCCGGACAGGGACAGACACTGAAGCTTTCTTT.

This clone was counted a few times. The rearrangement joins TRBV4-3 to TRBJ2-3, with TRBD1 matching 7 bases. The CDR3 totals 14 residues. Germline CDR1 is LGHNA and CDR2 is YSLEER. Trimming removed 0 bases from V and 4 bases from J; junction bases left unmatched: 1. CDR3: CASSQDQGADTQYF. The CDR3 DNA reads TGCGCCAGCAGCCAAGATCAGGGGGCAGATACGCAGTATTTT.

V gene TRBV30 combines with J gene TRBJ1-3; perhaps TRBD1 as D (5 bases). The CDR3 is made up of 13 amino acids. Per germline, CDR1 GTSNPN and CDR2 SVGIG (reference sequence). V lost 0 bases and J 3 bases, leaving 6 bases between the germline ends. In DNA, the CDR3 is TGTGCCTGGAGTGTGGGGGGTGGAAACACCATATATTTT. This gives the protein CAWSVGGGNTIYF.

This chain uses TRBV7-2 with TRBJ2-3; D possibly corresponds to TRBD2 (5 bases). The CDR3 is made up of 15 amino acids. V dropped 5 bases and J dropped 1 base, with 13 bases sitting between them. The germline CDR1 and CDR2 sequences are SGHTA and FQGNSA. The chain's CDR3 is CASSLRGSGTDTQYF. CDR3 in DNA: TGTGCCAGCAGCCTGCGCGGGTCGGGCACAGATACGCAGTATTTT.

The gene calls are TRBV7-9 and TRBJ2-3; TRBD2 matches at 8 bases. J lost 5 bases, V lost 2 bases, and 15 bases had no gene match. CDR1 is SEHNR, CDR2 FQNEAQ, per germline (reference sequence). CDR3 size: 18 residues. In nucleotides, the CDR3 is TGTGCCAGCAGCTTATTTCGTAGAACGGGGGGGCCAATAGATACGCAGTATTTT. Encoded protein: CASSLFRRTGGPIDTQYF.

The V gene is TRBV30, the J gene TRBJ1-5; 8 nucleotides agree with TRBD1. Germline CDR1 and CDR2: GTSNPN and SVGIG (reference sequence). The CDR3 is 16 amino acids. V shed 0 bases, J shed 0 bases, and the junction held 4 bases outside the gene matches. CDR3 nucleotides: TGTGCCTGGAGTGTTACAGGGGGTGATAGCAATCAGCCCCAGCATTTT. Its translation: CAWSVTGGDSNQPQHF.

The gene calls are TRBV4-2 and TRBJ2-1; TRBD2 agrees at 8 bases. After removal of 0 bases from V and 7 bases from J, the junction contained 2 bases not matched to a gene. CDR3 length equals 14 residues. Germline lookup yields CDR1 LGHNA and CDR2 YNFKEQ. The DNA for the CDR3 is TGTGCCAGCAGCCAAGATTCTAGCGGGAATGAGCAGTTCTTC. It yields the protein CASSQDSSGNEQFF.